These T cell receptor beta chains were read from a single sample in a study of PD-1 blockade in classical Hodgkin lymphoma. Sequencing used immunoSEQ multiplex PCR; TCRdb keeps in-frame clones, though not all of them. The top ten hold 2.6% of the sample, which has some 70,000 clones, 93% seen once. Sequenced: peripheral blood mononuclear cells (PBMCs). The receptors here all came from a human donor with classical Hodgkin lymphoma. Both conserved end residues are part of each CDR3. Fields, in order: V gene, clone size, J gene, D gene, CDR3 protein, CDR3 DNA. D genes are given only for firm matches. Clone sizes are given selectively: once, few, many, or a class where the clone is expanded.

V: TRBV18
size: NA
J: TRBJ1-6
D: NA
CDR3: CASSPSTSQGNSPLHF
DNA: TGTGCCAGCTCACCTTCAACATCCCAAGGAAATTCACCCCTCCACTTT

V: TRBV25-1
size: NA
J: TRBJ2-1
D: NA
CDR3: CASSGSLDSYNNEQFF
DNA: TGTGCCAGCAGTGGCTCCCTGGACAGCTACAACAATGAGCAGTTCTTC

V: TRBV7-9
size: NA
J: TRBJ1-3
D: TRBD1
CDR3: CASSPGQARGGNTIYF
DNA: TGTGCCAGCAGCCCGGGACAGGCCCGAGGAGGAAACACCATATATTTT

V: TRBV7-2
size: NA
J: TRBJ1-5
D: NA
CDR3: CASSPWGSADQPQHF
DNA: TGTGCCAGCAGTCCTTGGGGGTCCGCCGATCAGCCCCAGCATTTT

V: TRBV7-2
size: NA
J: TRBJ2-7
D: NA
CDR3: CASSLAGPTKYF
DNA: TGTGCCAGCAGCTTAGCAGGCCCGACCAAGTACTTC

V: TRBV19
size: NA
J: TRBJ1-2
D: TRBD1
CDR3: CASSITGAWVGYTF
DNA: TGTGCCAGTAGTATTACAGGGGCATGGGTTGGCTACACCTTC

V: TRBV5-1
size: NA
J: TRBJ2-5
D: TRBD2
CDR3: CASSPGLAGRRETQYF
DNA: TGCGCCAGCAGCCCGGGACTAGCGGGTCGCCGGGAGACCCAGTACTTC

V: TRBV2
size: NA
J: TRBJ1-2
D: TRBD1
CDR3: CASSVVETGEGGYTF
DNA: TGTGCCAGCAGTGTAGTTGAAACAGGGGAGGGAGGCTACACCTTC

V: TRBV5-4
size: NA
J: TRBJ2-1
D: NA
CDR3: CASSLDPTSYNEQFF
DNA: TGTGCCAGCAGCTTGGATCCGACTAGTTACAATGAGCAGTTCTTC

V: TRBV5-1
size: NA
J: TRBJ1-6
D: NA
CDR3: CASSLGRARPNSPLHF
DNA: TGCGCCAGCAGCTTGGGTCGGGCCAGACCCAATTCACCCCTCCACTTT

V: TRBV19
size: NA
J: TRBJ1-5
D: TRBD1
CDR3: CASSTGTGGRPQHF
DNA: TGTGCCAGTAGTACCGGGACAGGGGGTCGGCCCCAGCATTTT

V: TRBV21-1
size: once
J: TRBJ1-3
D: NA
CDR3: CARRGGSEDTIYF
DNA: TGTGCGAGGCGAGGGGGCTCAGAGGACACCATATATTTT

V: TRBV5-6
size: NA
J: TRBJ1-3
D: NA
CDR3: CASSLDEGRHTIYF
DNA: TGTGCCAGCAGCTTGGACGAGGGTAGGCACACCATATATTTT

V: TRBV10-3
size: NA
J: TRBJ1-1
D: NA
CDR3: CAISPPGGRTEAFF
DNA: TGTGCCATCAGTCCCCCCGGGGGCAGGACTGAAGCTTTCTTT

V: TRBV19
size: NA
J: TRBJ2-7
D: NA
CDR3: CASSIAGRGKYEQYF
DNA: TGTGCCAGTAGTATAGCGGGGAGGGGGAAATACGAGCAGTACTTC

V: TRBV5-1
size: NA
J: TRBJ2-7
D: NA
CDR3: CASSRTIASPYEQYF
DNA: TGCGCCAGCAGCCGCACTATAGCGTCCCCCTACGAGCAGTACTTC

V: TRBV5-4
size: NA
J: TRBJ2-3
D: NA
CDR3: CASSLAAAGSKDTQYF
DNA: TGTGCCAGCAGCTTGGCCGCCGCAGGGTCGAAAGATACGCAGTATTTT

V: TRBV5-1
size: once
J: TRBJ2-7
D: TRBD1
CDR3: CASSPGTGSYEQYF
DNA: TGCGCCAGCAGCCCCGGGACAGGGAGCTACGAGCAGTACTTC

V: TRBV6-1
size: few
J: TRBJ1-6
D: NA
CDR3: CASARGGEPLHF
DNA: TGTGCCAGCGCCAGGGGCGGTGAACCCCTCCACTTT

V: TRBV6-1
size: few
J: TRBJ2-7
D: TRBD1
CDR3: CASSTTGDEQYF
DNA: TGTGCCAGCAGCACCACAGGGGACGAGCAGTACTTC

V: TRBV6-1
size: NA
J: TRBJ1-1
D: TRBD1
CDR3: CASTGQVALNTEAFF
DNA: TGTGCCAGCACTGGACAGGTAGCTCTGAACACTGAAGCTTTCTTT

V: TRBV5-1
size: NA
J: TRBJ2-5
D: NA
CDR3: CASSYDRDPQYF
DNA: TGCGCCAGCAGCTACGACCGGGACCCCCAGTACTTC

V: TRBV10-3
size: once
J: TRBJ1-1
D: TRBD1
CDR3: CAIRGDRATEAFF
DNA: TGTGCCATCAGGGGGGACAGGGCCACTGAAGCTTTCTTT

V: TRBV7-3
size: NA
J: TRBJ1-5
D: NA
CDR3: CASSSGAINQPQHF
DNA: TGTGCCAGCAGCTCAGGGGCGATCAATCAGCCCCAGCATTTT

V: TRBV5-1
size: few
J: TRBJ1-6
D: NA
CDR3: CASRGDGNSPLHF
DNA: TGCGCCAGCAGGGGGGACGGGAATTCACCCCTCCACTTT

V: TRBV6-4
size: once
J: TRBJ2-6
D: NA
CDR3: CASSSAVSSSGANVLTF
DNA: TGTGCCAGCAGTTCGGCAGTGTCTAGCTCTGGGGCCAACGTCCTGACTTTC

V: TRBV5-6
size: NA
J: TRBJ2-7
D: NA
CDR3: CASSLHWGLDEQYF
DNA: TGTGCCAGCAGCTTACACTGGGGGCTGGACGAGCAGTACTTC

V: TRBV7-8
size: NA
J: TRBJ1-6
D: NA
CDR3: CASSLDPNSPLHF
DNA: TGTGCCAGCAGCTTAGATCCAAATTCACCCCTCCACTTT

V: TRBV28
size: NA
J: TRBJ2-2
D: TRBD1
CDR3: CASSKGQILGGELFF
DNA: TGTGCCAGCAGCAAGGGACAGATCTTGGGCGGGGAGCTGTTTTTT

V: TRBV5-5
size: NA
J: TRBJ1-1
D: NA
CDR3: CASNSPGRSLRSTEAFF
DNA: TGTGCCAGCAACTCCCCCGGGAGGTCCCTTCGGAGCACTGAAGCTTTCTTT

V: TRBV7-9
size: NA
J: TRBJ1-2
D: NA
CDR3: CASSFGRGPYGYTF
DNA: TGTGCCAGCAGCTTTGGGCGAGGTCCCTATGGCTACACCTTC

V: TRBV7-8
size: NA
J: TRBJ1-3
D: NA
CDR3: CASSLLSSGNTIYF
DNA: TGTGCCAGCAGCTTGTTGTCCTCTGGAAACACCATATATTTT

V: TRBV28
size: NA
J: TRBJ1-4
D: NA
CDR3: CASSLGVRDDEKLFF
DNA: TGTGCCAGCAGTTTAGGCGTCAGAGACGATGAAAAACTGTTTTTT

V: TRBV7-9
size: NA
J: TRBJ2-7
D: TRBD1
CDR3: CASSLEQGASYEQYF
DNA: TGTGCCAGCAGCTTAGAACAGGGGGCTTCCTACGAGCAGTACTTC

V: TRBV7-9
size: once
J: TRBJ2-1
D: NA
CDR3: CASSVGVGQFF
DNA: TGTGCCAGCAGCGTAGGGGTGGGGCAGTTCTTC

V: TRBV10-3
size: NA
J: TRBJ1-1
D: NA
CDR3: CAISGTTEAFF
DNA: TGTGCCATCAGTGGGACCACTGAAGCTTTCTTT

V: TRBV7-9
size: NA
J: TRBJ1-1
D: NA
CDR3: CASSFGAAVNTEAFF
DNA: TGTGCCAGCAGCTTCGGGGCAGCGGTGAACACTGAAGCTTTCTTT

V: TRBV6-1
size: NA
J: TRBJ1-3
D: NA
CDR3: CASSVKHLSGNTIYF
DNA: TGTGCCAGCAGTGTGAAACACCTCTCTGGAAACACCATATATTTT

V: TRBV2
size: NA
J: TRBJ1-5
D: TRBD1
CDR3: CASRVPGQGGNQPQHF
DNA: TGTGCCAGCAGAGTCCCGGGACAGGGTGGGAATCAGCCCCAGCATTTT

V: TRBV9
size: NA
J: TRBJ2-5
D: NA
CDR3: CASSVDPFQETQYF
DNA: TGTGCCAGCAGCGTAGATCCGTTCCAAGAGACCCAGTACTTC

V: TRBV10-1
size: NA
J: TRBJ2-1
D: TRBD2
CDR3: CASILGVAGPYNEQFF
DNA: TGCGCCAGCATCCTAGGAGTAGCGGGGCCTTACAATGAGCAGTTCTTC

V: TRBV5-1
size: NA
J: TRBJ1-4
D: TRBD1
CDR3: CASSLVLSGTAPEKLFF
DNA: TGCGCCAGCAGCTTGGTATTATCCGGGACAGCTCCTGAAAAACTGTTTTTT

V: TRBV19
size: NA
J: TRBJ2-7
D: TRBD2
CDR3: CASTPRGAGGPGYEQYF
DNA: TGTGCCAGTACTCCCCGAGGAGCGGGAGGGCCGGGGTACGAGCAGTACTTC

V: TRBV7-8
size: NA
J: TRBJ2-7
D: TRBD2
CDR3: CASSLRPGLAGGGGEQYF
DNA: TGTGCCAGCAGCCTCCGCCCGGGACTAGCGGGGGGAGGTGGCGAGCAGTACTTC

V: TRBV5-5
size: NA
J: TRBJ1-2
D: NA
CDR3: CASSSRSNYGYTF
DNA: TGTGCCAGCAGCTCTAGGAGTAACTATGGCTACACCTTC

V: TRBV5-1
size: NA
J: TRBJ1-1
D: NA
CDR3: CASSLGRTQNTEAFF
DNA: TGCGCCAGCAGCTTGGGTCGCACCCAGAACACTGAAGCTTTCTTT

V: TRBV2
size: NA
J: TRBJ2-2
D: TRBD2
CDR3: CASSRAGVNTGELFF
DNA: TGTGCCAGCAGTCGTGCGGGGGTGAACACCGGGGAGCTGTTTTTT

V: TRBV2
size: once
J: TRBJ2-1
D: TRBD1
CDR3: CASLRDSSYNEQFF
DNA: TGTGCCAGCCTCCGGGACAGTTCCTACAATGAGCAGTTCTTC

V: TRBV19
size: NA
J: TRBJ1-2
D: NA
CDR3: CASSFSPGPQFGYTF
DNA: TGTGCCAGTAGTTTCTCACCGGGACCCCAATTTGGCTACACCTTC

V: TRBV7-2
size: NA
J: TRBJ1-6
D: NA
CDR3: CASSLRPTAMIYNSPLHF
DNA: TGTGCCAGCAGCTTACGACCCACTGCCATGATTTATAATTCACCCCTCCACTTT

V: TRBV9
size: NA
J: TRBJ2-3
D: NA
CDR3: CASSVVAGEGDTQYF
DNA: TGTGCCAGCAGCGTAGTGGCAGGGGAAGGAGATACGCAGTATTTT

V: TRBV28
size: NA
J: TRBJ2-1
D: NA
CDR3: CASSFIYNEQFF
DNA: TGTGCCAGCAGTTTTATATACAATGAGCAGTTCTTC

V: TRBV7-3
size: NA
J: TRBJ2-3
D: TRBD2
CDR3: CASSLSAPSGGAQDTQYF
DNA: TGTGCCAGCAGCTTATCCGCCCCTAGCGGGGGGGCCCAAGATACGCAGTATTTT

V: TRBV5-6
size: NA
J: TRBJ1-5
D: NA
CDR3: CASSLRTGSVNQPQHF
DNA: TGTGCCAGCAGCTTGAGAACGGGCAGTGTGAATCAGCCCCAGCATTTT